This entry concerns a single T cell receptor (beta chain). These data come from a study of blood T cell repertoires in COVID-19. Study-wide background: T cells, B-cell-depleted T cells, or PBMCs supplied cDNA or gDNA.

The CDR3 is 16 residues long. The ends were cut back, 0 bases at V and 3 bases at J, with 13 bases in the middle. In germline, CDR1 is SGHRS, CDR2 YFSETQ. Authors' data handling: Amplifying reference gene primers gave estimates of nucleated cell counts. Profiling relied on immunoSEQ multiplex PCR, and the TCRdb table lists in-frame clones only, not all of them. V, J and clone size are taken as reported in that table, and D and trimming were inferred from the DNA itself. The sample lists about 210,000 clones; approximately 88% were seen once. The sequencing sample was made of PBMCs or T cells enriched from blood (not recorded which). This receptor was taken from a middle-aged woman with acute COVID-19. This chain uses TRBV5-1 with TRBJ2-1; maybe TRBD1 (7 bases). The CDR3 reads CASSLGSQGGYNEQFF. DNA for the CDR3: TGCGCCAGCAGCTTGGGATCGCAGGGGGGCTACAATGAGCAGTTCTTC.